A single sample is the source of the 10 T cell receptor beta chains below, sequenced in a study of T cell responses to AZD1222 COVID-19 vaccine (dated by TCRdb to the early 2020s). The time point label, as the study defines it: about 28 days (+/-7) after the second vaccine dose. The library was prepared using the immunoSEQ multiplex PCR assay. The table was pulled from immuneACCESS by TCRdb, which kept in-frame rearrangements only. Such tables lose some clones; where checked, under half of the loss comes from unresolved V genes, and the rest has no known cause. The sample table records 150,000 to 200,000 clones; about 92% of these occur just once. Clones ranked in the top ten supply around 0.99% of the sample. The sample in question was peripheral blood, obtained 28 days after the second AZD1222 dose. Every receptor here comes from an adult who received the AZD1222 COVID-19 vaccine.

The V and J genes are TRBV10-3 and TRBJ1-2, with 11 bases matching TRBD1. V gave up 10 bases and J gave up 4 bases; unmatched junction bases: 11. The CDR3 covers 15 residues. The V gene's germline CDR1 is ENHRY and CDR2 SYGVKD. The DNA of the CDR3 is TGTGCCAGCATGCTAGGGACAGGGGGGATCTATGGCTACACCTTC. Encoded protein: CASMLGTGGIYGYTF.

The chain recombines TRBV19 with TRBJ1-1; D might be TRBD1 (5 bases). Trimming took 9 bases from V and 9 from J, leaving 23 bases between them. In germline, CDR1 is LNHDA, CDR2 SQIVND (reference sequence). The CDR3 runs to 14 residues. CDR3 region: CASSSGTSSGKAFF. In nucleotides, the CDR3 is TGTGCCAGCTCCTCCGGGACCTCCAGCGGAAAAGCTTTCTTT.

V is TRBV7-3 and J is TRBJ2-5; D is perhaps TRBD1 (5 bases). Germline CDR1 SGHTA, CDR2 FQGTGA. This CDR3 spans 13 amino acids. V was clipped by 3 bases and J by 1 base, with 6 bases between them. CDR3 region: CASSLTVQETQYF. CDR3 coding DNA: TGTGCCAGCAGCTTGACAGTCCAAGAGACCCAGTACTTC.

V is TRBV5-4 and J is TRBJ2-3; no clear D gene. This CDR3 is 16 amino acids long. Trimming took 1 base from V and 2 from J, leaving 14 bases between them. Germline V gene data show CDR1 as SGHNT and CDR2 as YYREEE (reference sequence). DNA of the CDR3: TGTGCCAGCAGCTTGCAAGGGCCTTCCACCACAGATACGCAGTATTTT. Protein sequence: CASSLQGPSTTDTQYF.

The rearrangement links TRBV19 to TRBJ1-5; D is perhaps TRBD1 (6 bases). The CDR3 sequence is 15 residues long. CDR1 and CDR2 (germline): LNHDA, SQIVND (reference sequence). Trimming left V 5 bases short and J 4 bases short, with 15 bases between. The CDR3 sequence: CASSLVGTLNQPQHF. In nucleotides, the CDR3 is TGTGCCAGTAGTCTCGTGGGGACACTAAATCAGCCCCAGCATTTT.

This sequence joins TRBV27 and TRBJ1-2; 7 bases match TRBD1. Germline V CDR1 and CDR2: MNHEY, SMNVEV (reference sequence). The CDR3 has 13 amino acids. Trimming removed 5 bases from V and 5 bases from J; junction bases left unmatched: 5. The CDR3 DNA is TGTGCCAGCAGTCCACAGGGGTTATATGGCTACACCTTC. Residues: CASSPQGLYGYTF.

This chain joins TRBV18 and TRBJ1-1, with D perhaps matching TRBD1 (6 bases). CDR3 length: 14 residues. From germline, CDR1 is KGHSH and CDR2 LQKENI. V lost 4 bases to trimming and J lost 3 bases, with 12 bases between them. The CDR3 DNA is TGTGCCAGCTCACACACAGGGTTGGACACTGAAGCTTTCTTT. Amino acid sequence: CASSHTGLDTEAFF.

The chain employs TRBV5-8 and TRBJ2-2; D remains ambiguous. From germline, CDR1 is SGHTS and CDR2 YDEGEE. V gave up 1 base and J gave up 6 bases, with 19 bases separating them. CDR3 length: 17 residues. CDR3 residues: CASSLFTATASSGELFF. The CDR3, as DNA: TGTGCCAGCAGCTTGTTCACGGCGACCGCCAGTTCCGGGGAGCTGTTTTTT.

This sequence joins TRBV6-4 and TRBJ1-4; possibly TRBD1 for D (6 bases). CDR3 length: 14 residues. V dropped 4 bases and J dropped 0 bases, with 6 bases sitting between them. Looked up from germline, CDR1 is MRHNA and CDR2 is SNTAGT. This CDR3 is CASSAGATNEKLFF. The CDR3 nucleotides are TGTGCCAGCAGTGCAGGGGCAACTAATGAAAAACTGTTTTTT.

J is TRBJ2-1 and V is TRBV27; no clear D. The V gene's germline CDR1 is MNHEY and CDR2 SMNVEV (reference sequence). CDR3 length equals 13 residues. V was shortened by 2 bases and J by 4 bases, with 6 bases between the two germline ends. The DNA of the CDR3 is TGTGCCAGCAGTTTAGACGGTTACAATGAGCAGTTCTTC. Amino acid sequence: CASSLDGYNEQFF.